This entry features one T cell receptor (beta chain) sequence. The antigen remains unidentified. ViraFEST assay sequencing came after antigen-specific CD4+ T cells were expanded with viral peptide pools. Following culture for ten to eleven days, CD4+ T cells were isolated. Two-dose BNT162b2 or mRNA-1273 vaccination was given to participants. Each well held 2 million to 2.5 million PBMC cultured with about 9.9 ug/ml peptides and 8.5 to 10 IU/ml IL-2. The CDR3 length is 17 residues. Germline CDR1 reads SGHTA; CDR2 reads FQGTGA. The V end lost 0 bases, the J end lost 2 bases, and 14 bases lay between the germline ends. This sample was taken from a study of vaccination effects on CD4 cells after COVID-19. Using immunoSEQ multiplex PCR, the repertoire was profiled, and TCRdb retains in-frame clones only, with some absent. Here the sample spans about 69,000 clones, around 69% being singletons.

V and J are TRBV7-3 and TRBJ2-1, with D possibly being TRBD1 or TRBD2 (6 bases each). The source of this sequence is a human donor who received a COVID-19 vaccine. The input for sequencing was CD4+ T cells from PBMCs cultured with HCoV-229E spike peptides, taken after COVID-19 vaccination. CDR3 region: CASSLTGQGGTYNEQFF. The CDR3 nucleotides are TGTGCCAGCAGCTTAACGGGCCAAGGGGGGACCTACAATGAGCAGTTCTTC.